This T cell receptor beta chain emerged from a study of cytomegalovirus exposure and HLA in healthy donors. Overall study results and limits: Earlier results showed most TCR beta V segments being productive about 90% or about 30% of the time.

The PCR had 60 Vbeta and 13 Jbeta primers. The table came from immunoSEQ multiplex PCR; TCRdb's copy has only in-frame clones and leaves some out. The repertoire holds under 45,000 clones, with approximately 60% as singletons. On this clone: Its antigen is still unknown.

The germline V gene encodes CDR1 SGDLS and CDR2 YYNGEE. V lost 3 bases to trimming and J lost 8 bases; unmatched junction nucleotides: 8. This CDR3 spans 15 amino acids. The clonotype originates from a human donor in good health. Specimen: PBMCs. This rearrangement joins TRBV9 to TRBJ1-4; 9 bases are a match to TRBD1. The CDR3 DNA is TGTGCCAGCAGCGGATCCGGGACAGGGTACGAAAAACTGTTTTTT. This codes for CASSGSGTGYEKLFF.